These T cell receptor beta chains were read from a single sample in a study of CD4+ T cells in melanoma. Method: immunoSEQ multiplex PCR; TCRdb's copy keeps in-frame clones and lacks some. The sample lists about 140,000 clones, nearly 95% occurring once. The receptors derive from a human donor with melanoma. CDR3s include the opening cysteine and the closing phenylalanine or tryptophan. D genes are given only for firm matches. Some rows mark clone size as missing; the rest say once, few, many or name a class of expanded clone.

clone_size d_call j_call v_call cdr3_nt cdr3_aa
. . TRBJ1-6 TRBV7-9 TGTGCCAGCAGCTTAGGGAGTTATGATTCACCCCTCCACTTT CASSLGSYDSPLHF
. TRBD2 TRBJ2-7 TRBV28 TGTGCCAGCAGTACCGGGGGGGCCTACGAGCAGTACTTC CASSTGGAYEQYF
. TRBD1 TRBJ1-1 TRBV30 TGTGCCTGGAGTGTACAGGGGGCGTTGGCTTTCTTT CAWSVQGALAFF
once . TRBJ1-4 TRBV30 TGTGCCGTCAGTAGGGTTGGTGAAAAACTGTTTTTT CAVSRVGEKLFF
. . TRBJ1-6 TRBV7-9 TGTGCCAGCAGCCGGACGGACGGCTATAATTCACCCCTCCACTTT CASSRTDGYNSPLHF
. TRBD2 TRBJ2-2 TRBV6-1 TGTGCCAGCAGTGACCAGCGGGGCGGGGAGCTGTTTTTT CASSDQRGGELFF
. . TRBJ1-5 TRBV7-8 TGTGCCAGCAGCTTAGCCCCCAGGGGCTCTAGCAATCAGCCCCAGCATTTT CASSLAPRGSSNQPQHF
. TRBD1 TRBJ1-2 TRBV11-2 TGTGCCAGCAGCAGGGACAGGGTGAACTATGGCTACACCTTC CASSRDRVNYGYTF
. . TRBJ1-2 TRBV6-1 TGTGCCAGCACCCGGGAGACCTATGGCTACACCTTC CASTRETYGYTF
. . TRBJ2-2 TRBV2 TGTGCCAGCAGCTATCAGGGTTTGGCCGGGGAGCTGTTTTTT CASSYQGLAGELFF
once . TRBJ2-2 TRBV18 TGTGCCAGCTCACCCGGAGGGGCGGTTTACGCGAACACCGGGGAGCTGTTTTTT CASSPGGAVYANTGELFF
. . TRBJ2-7 TRBV29-1 TGCAGCGTTGTCGATACAGGGAGCTCCTACGAGCAGTACTTC CSVVDTGSSYEQYF
. . TRBJ2-7 TRBV5-8 TGTGCCAGCAGTTATCCCTACGAGCAGTACTTC CASSYPYEQYF
. . TRBJ1-2 TRBV19 TGTGCCAGTAGTATAGATCGATATGGCTACACCTTC CASSIDRYGYTF
. . TRBJ2-7 TRBV2 TGTGCCAGCACGCGAGGATTAGAGCAGTACTTC CASTRGLEQYF
. . TRBJ2-5 TRBV6-5 TGTGCCACTCAGACGGGACCTCAAGAGACCCAGTACTTC CATQTGPQETQYF